This T cell receptor (beta chain) was captured in a study of blood T cells in healthy people across ages. Overall study results and limits: It was held that the diversity estimates obtained from one million T cells were underestimates.

Sample-barcoded 5' priming and a J-beta primer mix drove a second PCR of about 6 to 12 cycles. Every cDNA was tagged by a template-switch adaptor with 12 random nucleotides. TCRdb recomputed calls from the 5' RACE reads with MiXCR, one row per CDR3 protein. Of 800,000 to 950,000 distinct CDR3 sequences listed, 29% are singletons. CDR3 length: 15 amino acids. Germline V lookup: CDR1 SNHLY, CDR2 FYNNEI. V lost 8 bases and J lost 10, with 26 bases in between. Remarks on this clonotype: Its target is not known.

The sample was also reused in another study, on T cells of mothers and their children. Turning to that study: For each mother, over 8.5 million TCR beta CDR3 reads were obtained, and for each child, 2.5 million to 3 million.

The clonotype was recovered from a woman in her thirties or forties in good health. V is TRBV2 and J is TRBJ1-1; D is uncertain. Sequenced sample: blood. CDR3 loop: CASAPDLALTHRAFF. CDR3 in DNA: TGTGCCAGCGCCCCCGATCTGGCCCTCACGCATAGAGCTTTCTTT. Full variable domain (missing parts from reference TRBV2 and TRBJ1-1): EPEVTQTPSHQVTQMGQEVILRCVPISNHLYFYWYRQILGQKVEFLVSFYNNEISEKSEIFDDQFSVERPDGSNFTLKIRSTKLEDSAMYFCASAPDLALTHRAFFGQGTRLTVV.